The rows below give T cell receptor beta chains drawn from one sample of a study of T cells after yellow fever vaccination. TCRdb re-analysed the 5' RACE reads in MiXCR, keeping a single row per CDR3 protein. The profile shows some 240,000 distinct CDR3 sequences, roughly 3.5% of them singletons. The specimen comprised PBMCs, sampled 15 days after the yellow fever booster vaccination. All receptors come from a man younger than 35 who received the YFV17D yellow fever vaccine. Each CDR3 is given with its conserved first and last residue. The order of the fields is J gene, D gene, clone size, V gene, CDR3 DNA, CDR3 protein. A D gene is named only where the DNA matches it firmly. Some rows have no size entry. The others give once, few or many, or a class for an expanded clone.

J gene: TRBJ1-1
D gene: -
clone size: many
V gene: TRBV3-2
CDR3 DNA: TGTGCCAGCAGCCAAGCCAGCACAGGAAACACTGAAGCTTTCTTT
CDR3 protein: CASSQASTGNTEAFF

J gene: TRBJ2-1
D gene: -
clone size: many
V gene: TRBV18
CDR3 DNA: TGTGCCAGCTCCTCCTCTCTGGGGATGCAGTTCTTC
CDR3 protein: CASSSSLGMQFF

J gene: TRBJ1-1
D gene: TRBD1
clone size: many
V gene: TRBV4-3
CDR3 DNA: TGCGCCAGCAGCCATCGACAGGGAGGCTGGACTGAAGCTTTCTTT
CDR3 protein: CASSHRQGGWTEAFF

J gene: TRBJ2-1
D gene: TRBD2
clone size: many
V gene: TRBV7-9
CDR3 DNA: TGTGCCAGCAGACGACGGATAGCGGGGGGGAATGAGCAGTTCTTC
CDR3 protein: CASRRRIAGGNEQFF

J gene: TRBJ1-2
D gene: -
clone size: -
V gene: TRBV19
CDR3 DNA: TGTGCCAGTAGTATAGTGGCAGGGGATAATGGCTACACCTTC
CDR3 protein: CASSIVAGDNGYTF

J gene: TRBJ1-1
D gene: -
clone size: many
V gene: TRBV4-3
CDR3 DNA: TGCGCCAGCAGCCAAGATTTTTTCCCCGGGACGAGGGCTGAAGCTTTCTTT
CDR3 protein: CASSQDFFPGTRAEAFF

J gene: TRBJ2-3
D gene: -
clone size: many
V gene: TRBV10-3
CDR3 DNA: TGTGCCATCAGTGAGTTTAGCGAGACGGCAGATACGCAGTATTTT
CDR3 protein: CAISEFSETADTQYF

J gene: TRBJ2-5
D gene: -
clone size: many
V gene: TRBV18
CDR3 DNA: TGTGCCAGCTCACCAGGGCAGGGCCCAGGGGAGACCCAGTACTTC
CDR3 protein: CASSPGQGPGETQYF

J gene: TRBJ2-1
D gene: TRBD2
clone size: many
V gene: TRBV4-1
CDR3 DNA: TGCGCCAGCAGCGGCACGACTAGCGGGGGTAATGAGCAGTTCTTC
CDR3 protein: CASSGTTSGGNEQFF

J gene: TRBJ1-1
D gene: TRBD1
clone size: many
V gene: TRBV5-4
CDR3 DNA: TGTGCCAGCAGCCCGATGACAGGGGGCATGCACACTGAAGCTTTCTTT
CDR3 protein: CASSPMTGGMHTEAFF

J gene: TRBJ1-1
D gene: -
clone size: many
V gene: TRBV2
CDR3 DNA: TGTGCCAGCAGTGAATCGCAGTCTTCATCAGCTTTCTTT
CDR3 protein: CASSESQSSSAFF

J gene: TRBJ1-2
D gene: -
clone size: many
V gene: TRBV7-9
CDR3 DNA: TGTGCCAGCAGCCCCCATGCTGATATTCCCTATGGCTACACCTTC
CDR3 protein: CASSPHADIPYGYTF

J gene: TRBJ2-3
D gene: TRBD1
clone size: many
V gene: TRBV7-8
CDR3 DNA: TGTGCCAGTCTTGGACAGGGCCATACAGATACGCAGTATTTT
CDR3 protein: CASLGQGHTDTQYF

J gene: TRBJ1-2
D gene: TRBD1
clone size: many
V gene: TRBV29-1
CDR3 DNA: TGCAGCGTGCCCGACAGGGAGCGGAGAGGCTACACCTTC
CDR3 protein: CSVPDRERRGYTF

J gene: TRBJ2-3
D gene: TRBD2
clone size: many
V gene: TRBV6-5
CDR3 DNA: TGTGCCAGCAGCCTATTTTCTAGCGGGGGACCGTCTAGCACAGATACGCAGTATTTT
CDR3 protein: CASSLFSSGGPSSTDTQYF

J gene: TRBJ1-1
D gene: -
clone size: many
V gene: TRBV7-2
CDR3 DNA: TGTGCCAGCAGCCAAAGGACAGCCATGAACACTGAAGCTTTCTTT
CDR3 protein: CASSQRTAMNTEAFF

J gene: TRBJ1-2
D gene: TRBD1
clone size: many
V gene: TRBV29-1
CDR3 DNA: TGCAGCGTTGGACAGGGGGTTAACTATGGCTACACCTTC
CDR3 protein: CSVGQGVNYGYTF

J gene: TRBJ2-2
D gene: TRBD1
clone size: many
V gene: TRBV18
CDR3 DNA: TGTGCCAGCTCACCGGTCCAGAGACAGGGTAACACCGGGGAGCTGTTTTTT
CDR3 protein: CASSPVQRQGNTGELFF

J gene: TRBJ1-5
D gene: TRBD1
clone size: many
V gene: TRBV20-1
CDR3 DNA: TGCAGTGCTATCAACCGACAGGGCTATAGCAATCAGCCCCAGCATTTT
CDR3 protein: CSAINRQGYSNQPQHF

J gene: TRBJ2-5
D gene: -
clone size: few
V gene: TRBV5-1
CDR3 DNA: TGCGCCAGCAGTCCTGGAGGGTCGGAGGAGACCCAGTACTTC
CDR3 protein: CASSPGGSEETQYF

J gene: TRBJ1-6
D gene: -
clone size: many
V gene: TRBV5-1
CDR3 DNA: TGCGCCAGCCACGAGGGGGATAGGCATAATTCACCCCTCCACTTT
CDR3 protein: CASHEGDRHNSPLHF

J gene: TRBJ2-1
D gene: TRBD1
clone size: many
V gene: TRBV12-3/TRBV12-4
CDR3 DNA: TGTGCCAGCAGTGGGGCAGGGGGCGAGGCGCAGTTCTTC
CDR3 protein: CASSGAGGEAQFF

J gene: TRBJ2-1
D gene: TRBD1
clone size: many
V gene: TRBV3-1
CDR3 DNA: TGTGCCAGCAGCCAAAGACAGGGGACCCACAATGAGCAGTTCTTC
CDR3 protein: CASSQRQGTHNEQFF

J gene: TRBJ2-1
D gene: TRBD2
clone size: many
V gene: TRBV20-1
CDR3 DNA: TGCAGTGCTAGAGATCTTTACGGGACTAGTACCTACAATGAGCAGTTCTTC
CDR3 protein: CSARDLYGTSTYNEQFF

J gene: TRBJ1-3
D gene: TRBD1
clone size: many
V gene: TRBV6-6
CDR3 DNA: TGTGCCAGCAGTTACACAGGACAGGTCGCTGGAAACACCATATATTTT
CDR3 protein: CASSYTGQVAGNTIYF

J gene: TRBJ1-2
D gene: -
clone size: many
V gene: TRBV5-1
CDR3 DNA: TGCGCCAGCAGCCAAGACGCAGGGAACTATGGCTACACCTTC
CDR3 protein: CASSQDAGNYGYTF

J gene: TRBJ1-1
D gene: TRBD1
clone size: many
V gene: TRBV7-2
CDR3 DNA: TGTGCCAGCAGCGCGGACAGGACGAACACTGAAGCTTTCTTT
CDR3 protein: CASSADRTNTEAFF

J gene: TRBJ2-2
D gene: TRBD1
clone size: many
V gene: TRBV4-2
CDR3 DNA: TGTGCCAGCAGCCAAGATCTCGGACAGGGGTTCGACACCGGGGAGCTGTTTTTT
CDR3 protein: CASSQDLGQGFDTGELFF

J gene: TRBJ1-1
D gene: -
clone size: many
V gene: TRBV3-1
CDR3 DNA: TGTGCCAGCAGCCAAGTTTTTAAGGTGACCGGACCGAACACTGAAGCTTTCTTT
CDR3 protein: CASSQVFKVTGPNTEAFF

J gene: TRBJ2-1
D gene: -
clone size: many
V gene: TRBV19
CDR3 DNA: TGTGCCAGTAGTCGCGGAGGTTTCAAGGATGAGCAGTTCTTC
CDR3 protein: CASSRGGFKDEQFF

J gene: TRBJ1-2
D gene: -
clone size: many
V gene: TRBV7-2
CDR3 DNA: TGTGCCAGCAGCAGACGACAGGTCCCGGGGGCACGCTCTAACTATGGCTACACCTTC
CDR3 protein: CASSRRQVPGARSNYGYTF

J gene: TRBJ2-3
D gene: TRBD2
clone size: many
V gene: TRBV7-2
CDR3 DNA: TGTGCCAGCAGCTTAGTTAGGAGCGGGGGTGATACGCAGTATTTT
CDR3 protein: CASSLVRSGGDTQYF

J gene: TRBJ1-5
D gene: -
clone size: -
V gene: TRBV12-5
CDR3 DNA: TGTGCTAGTGCCTTGTCGGGGGGCCAGCCCCAGCATTTT
CDR3 protein: CASALSGGQPQHF

J gene: TRBJ2-5
D gene: -
clone size: few
V gene: TRBV5-1
CDR3 DNA: TGCGCCAGCAGCCCGATGGACACCCAAGAGACCCAGTACTTC
CDR3 protein: CASSPMDTQETQYF

J gene: TRBJ1-5
D gene: -
clone size: few
V gene: TRBV2
CDR3 DNA: TGTGCCAGCGGATCAGTGGGACACCTATATAGCAATCAGCCCCAGCATTTT
CDR3 protein: CASGSVGHLYSNQPQHF

J gene: TRBJ1-1
D gene: -
clone size: many
V gene: TRBV12-3/TRBV12-4
CDR3 DNA: TGTGCCAGCAGCCCCCGGACGAACACTGAAGCTTTCTTT
CDR3 protein: CASSPRTNTEAFF

J gene: TRBJ1-5
D gene: -
clone size: many
V gene: TRBV20-1
CDR3 DNA: TGCAGTGCCACAGACCGAGGCTATAGCAATCAGCCCCAGCATTTT
CDR3 protein: CSATDRGYSNQPQHF

J gene: TRBJ1-2
D gene: -
clone size: -
V gene: TRBV28
CDR3 DNA: TGTGCCAGCAGTTTTAAGCCAGCCACGGGTAATGGCTACACCTTC
CDR3 protein: CASSFKPATGNGYTF

J gene: TRBJ1-2
D gene: TRBD1
clone size: few
V gene: TRBV7-9
CDR3 DNA: TGTGCCAGCAGCACTCCGGCAGGGGGCAATGGCTACACCTTC
CDR3 protein: CASSTPAGGNGYTF

J gene: TRBJ2-1
D gene: TRBD2
clone size: many
V gene: TRBV20-1
CDR3 DNA: TGCAGTGCTCCCAGGACTAGCGGGGGGCTCTCCTACAATGAGCAGTTCTTC
CDR3 protein: CSAPRTSGGLSYNEQFF

J gene: TRBJ1-5
D gene: -
clone size: -
V gene: TRBV12-3/TRBV12-4
CDR3 DNA: TGTGCCAGCAGTTTAAACTTGGAGTACCAGCCCCAGCATTTT
CDR3 protein: CASSLNLEYQPQHF

J gene: TRBJ1-4
D gene: -
clone size: many
V gene: TRBV6-5
CDR3 DNA: TGTGCCAGCAGCAACCCAGGGTATGAAAAACTGTTTTTT
CDR3 protein: CASSNPGYEKLFF

J gene: TRBJ2-1
D gene: TRBD1
clone size: many
V gene: TRBV7-2
CDR3 DNA: TGTGCCAGCAGCCCCCGACAGGGGTCGGATGAGCAGTTCTTC
CDR3 protein: CASSPRQGSDEQFF

J gene: TRBJ1-5
D gene: -
clone size: many
V gene: TRBV5-1
CDR3 DNA: TGCGCCAGCAGCACCGGGGTGAGCAATCAGCCCCAGCATTTT
CDR3 protein: CASSTGVSNQPQHF

J gene: TRBJ2-1
D gene: -
clone size: many
V gene: TRBV10-3
CDR3 DNA: TGTGCCATCAGTGAGGGAGGGGAGCCCTACAATGAGCAGTTCTTC
CDR3 protein: CAISEGGEPYNEQFF

J gene: TRBJ1-1
D gene: TRBD1
clone size: many
V gene: TRBV12-3/TRBV12-4
CDR3 DNA: TGTGCCAGCAGTTTAGCGGGGACAGGGTATGAAGCTTTCTTT
CDR3 protein: CASSLAGTGYEAFF

J gene: TRBJ1-1
D gene: -
clone size: -
V gene: TRBV7-2
CDR3 DNA: TGTGCCAGCAGCTACTTGACAGCGAACACTGAAGCTTTCTTT
CDR3 protein: CASSYLTANTEAFF

J gene: TRBJ1-1
D gene: -
clone size: many
V gene: TRBV6-5
CDR3 DNA: TGTGCCAGCAGTTACTCGGCAGGAATGAACACTGAAGCTTTCTTT
CDR3 protein: CASSYSAGMNTEAFF

J gene: TRBJ1-2
D gene: -
clone size: many
V gene: TRBV7-9
CDR3 DNA: TGTGCCAGCAGCTTCCCCGCGTTCGCCTATGGCTACACCTTC
CDR3 protein: CASSFPAFAYGYTF

J gene: TRBJ2-2
D gene: -
clone size: -
V gene: TRBV5-6
CDR3 DNA: TGTGCCAGCAGCTTGGGAGGGATAAACACCGGGGAGCTGTTTTTT
CDR3 protein: CASSLGGINTGELFF

J gene: TRBJ2-1
D gene: -
clone size: many
V gene: TRBV9
CDR3 DNA: TGTGCCAGCAGCGTAAAAGGTTCCTACAATGAGCAGTTCTTC
CDR3 protein: CASSVKGSYNEQFF

J gene: TRBJ2-1
D gene: TRBD2
clone size: many
V gene: TRBV10-3
CDR3 DNA: TGTGCCATCAGTGATGAAGGCGGGGGAATCAACAATGAGCAGTTCTTC
CDR3 protein: CAISDEGGGINNEQFF

J gene: TRBJ1-1
D gene: -
clone size: many
V gene: TRBV4-3
CDR3 DNA: TGCGCCAGCAGCCAAGATATGAGGGGTGGAACTGAAGCTTTCTTT
CDR3 protein: CASSQDMRGGTEAFF

J gene: TRBJ2-5
D gene: -
clone size: -
V gene: TRBV20-1
CDR3 DNA: TGCAGTGCTGCGCCGGGGGTCCAAGAGACCCAGTACTTC
CDR3 protein: CSAAPGVQETQYF

J gene: TRBJ2-2
D gene: TRBD2
clone size: many
V gene: TRBV20-1
CDR3 DNA: TGCAGTGTAACCGGGACTAGGTCCACCGGGGAGCTGTTTTTT
CDR3 protein: CSVTGTRSTGELFF

J gene: TRBJ2-5
D gene: TRBD2
clone size: many
V gene: TRBV6-2/TRBV6-3
CDR3 DNA: TGTGCCAGCAGTAACCCACTAGCGGGGGAGCAGTACCAAGAGACCCAGTACTTC
CDR3 protein: CASSNPLAGEQYQETQYF

J gene: TRBJ2-1
D gene: -
clone size: many
V gene: TRBV20-1
CDR3 DNA: TGCAGTGCTAGAAGGGGAACCAATGAGCAGTTCTTC
CDR3 protein: CSARRGTNEQFF